These 22 T cell receptor beta chains came from one sample sequenced in a study of human T cells and chemical hapten exposure. Time point here: patch test 3, about 24 weeks after DPC sensitization. The sample's treatment: therapeutic diphenylcyclopropenone sensitization with weekly scalp DPC. MiXCR, run by TCRdb on the RACE reads, gives a single entry per CDR3 protein. The sample holds about 82,000 distinct CDR3 sequences, 10% to 15% seen once. The input for sequencing was whole blood, taken in connection with sensitization to the hapten diphenylcyclopropenone (DPC). The receptors originated from a woman between 50 and 59 years old with alopecia areata. Some clones in this sample may be carry-over from other donors' samples.

For this clonotype: One base away lies a much larger clone, so this may be a sequencing read error. The V and J genes are TRBV5-1 and TRBJ2-1; TRBD2 is a possible D gene (6 bases). The CDR3 has 17 amino acids. Germline V CDR1 and CDR2: SGHRS, YFSETQ. The CDR3 region has the DNA TGCGCCAGCAGCTTGAACCTAGGCCGGGACTCCTACAATGGGCAGTTCTTC. It codes for CASSLNLGRDSYNGQFF.

This clonotype was recorded at least ten times. This chain links TRBV29-1 with TRBJ2-4; D gene unclear. Germline V CDR1 and CDR2: SQVTM, ANQGSEA. The CDR3 extends over 13 amino acids. Trimming removed 6 bases at V and 0 bases at J, with 9 bases between. In nucleotides, the CDR3 is TGCAGCGTAATACAGAGAGCCAAAAACATTCAGTACTTC. This codes for CSVIQRAKNIQYF.

This clonotype was counted ten times or more. The V call is TRBV6-4, the J call TRBJ2-2; D might be TRBD1 (5 bases). Trimming removed 3 bases at V and 5 bases at J, with 7 bases between. CDR3 size: 13 residues. CDR1 and CDR2 (germline): MRHNA, SNTAGT. The CDR3 DNA sequence: TGTGCCAGCAGTGATAGGGGAACCGGGGAGCTGTTTTTT. Translating it yields CASSDRGTGELFF.

This clonotype has more than one count but fewer than ten. The chain carries TRBV24-1 and TRBJ1-1; D is uncertain. The CDR3 contains 11 residues. V was pared by 4 bases and J by 7 bases, with 6 bases between. Germline V lookup: CDR1 KGHDR, CDR2 SFDVKD. This CDR3 reads CATSDHNEAFF. DNA of the CDR3: TGTGCCACCAGTGACCACAATGAAGCTTTCTTT.

This clonotype was detected many times. The CDR3 nucleotides read TGTGCCAGCTCACCAAGAAAGAACACTGAAGCTTTCTTT. Amino acid sequence: CASSPRKNTEAFF. V and J are TRBV18 and TRBJ1-1; D remains ambiguous. The CDR3 covers 13 residues. Germline V gene lookup returns CDR1 KGHSH and CDR2 LQKENI. V was pared by 2 bases and J by 1 base, with 5 bases between.

The rearrangement uses TRBV27 and TRBJ2-2; 7 bases are a match to TRBD1. Germline trimming cut 3 bases from V and 6 bases from J; bases unmatched to any gene: 7. CDR1 is MNHEY, CDR2 SMNVEV, per germline (reference sequence). CDR3 length: 15 residues. The CDR3 here is CASSFLSTGPGELFF. CDR3 in DNA: TGTGCCAGCAGTTTTCTCTCGACAGGGCCCGGGGAGCTGTTTTTT.

This clonotype was detected a few times. V gene TRBV20-1 combines with J gene TRBJ2-7; D is possibly TRBD1 or TRBD2 (5 bases each). Germline-derived CDR1 and CDR2 are DFQATT and SNEGSKA (reference sequence). With 5 bases removed from V and 3 bases from J, the gap between germline ends came to 11 bases. The CDR3 runs to 12 residues. The CDR3 reads CSAARDGYEQYF. CDR3 coding DNA: TGCAGTGCTGCCCGGGACGGCTACGAGCAGTACTTC.

This clonotype was counted many times. The chain joins TRBV4-2 to TRBJ2-5; D gene ambiguous. Germline CDR1 is LGHNA and CDR2 is YNFKEQ. The CDR3 sequence is 13 residues long. V was clipped by 1 base and J by 5 bases, with 8 bases between them. The CDR3 nucleotides are TGTGCCAGCAGCCAAGCCGAGAGGGAGACCCAGTACTTC. Its protein is CASSQAERETQYF.

This clonotype was observed at least ten times. This chain links TRBV7-8 with TRBJ1-1; D gene unclear. The germline V gene has CDR1 SGHVS and CDR2 FQNEAQ. The CDR3 has 13 amino acids. V lost 5 bases, J lost 0 bases, and 7 bases lay in between. For the CDR3, the DNA is TGTGCCAGCAGCGGAAATATGAACACTGAAGCTTTCTTT. Encoded protein: CASSGNMNTEAFF.

This clonotype was counted many times. The V gene is TRBV18, the J gene TRBJ1-2; tentative D call: TRBD1 (5 bases). V lost 0 bases and J 3 bases, leaving 5 bases between the germline ends. The CDR3 is 13 amino acids. From germline, CDR1 is KGHSH and CDR2 LQKENI. The CDR3 DNA is TGTGCCAGCTCACCACCAGGGGACTATGGCTACACCTTC. Translated, it gives CASSPPGDYGYTF. Combining the CDR3 with reference TRBV18 and TRBJ1-2 gives the whole variable domain NAGVMQNPRHLVRRRGQEARLRCSPMKGHSHVYWYRQLPEEGLKFMVYLQKENIIDESGMPKERFSAEFPKEGPSILRIQQVVRGDSAAYFCASSPPGDYGYTFGSGTRLTVV.

The V gene is TRBV12-3 or TRBV12-4, the J gene TRBJ1-2, with D possibly being TRBD1 (6 bases). The CDR3 is 13 residues long. V lost 4 bases and J 7 bases, leaving 13 bases between the germline ends. CDR3 residues: CASSSPNRVGYTF. In DNA, the CDR3 is TGTGCCAGCAGTTCCCCGAACAGGGTTGGCTACACCTTC.

This chain uses TRBV29-1 with TRBJ1-4; no firm D call. This CDR3 has 11 amino acids. The V gene's germline CDR1 is SQVTM and CDR2 ANQGSEA. Trimming shortened V by 4 bases and J by 8 bases, and 8 bases separated the two germline ends. The CDR3 DNA follows: TGCAGCGTTGTACTAGGGGAAAAACTGTTTTTT. It specifies CSVVLGEKLFF.

As regards this clonotype: One end of the junction varies from germline; a read error may be responsible. This sequence joins TRBV18 and TRBJ2-5; D gene unclear. This CDR3 has 14 residues. Germline lookup yields CDR1 KGHSH and CDR2 LQKENI. The CDR3 reads CASSPRAGQEAQYF. CDR3 DNA: TGTGCCAGCTCACCAAGGGCTGGCCAAGAGGCCCAGTACTTC.

This clonotype was observed a handful of times. The V gene is TRBV11-2, the J gene TRBJ2-1; D is possibly TRBD1 or TRBD2 (5 bases each). CDR1 and CDR2 from the germline V gene are SGHAT and FQNNGV. This CDR3 is 14 amino acids long. The V end lost 6 bases, the J end lost 5 bases, and 14 bases lay between the germline ends. CDR3 nucleotide sequence: TGTGCCAGCAGAAGGGACCTACTCAACAATGAGCAGTTCTTC. Its translation: CASRRDLLNNEQFF.

The chain carries TRBV2 and TRBJ1-2, with no clear D. The germline gives CDR1 SNHLY, CDR2 FYNNEI. The V gene lost 4 bases and the J gene lost 2 bases, with 2 bases spanning the gap. This CDR3 has 11 residues. This chain's CDR3 is CASSGNYGYTF. The CDR3 nucleotides read TGTGCCAGCAGTGGGAACTATGGCTACACCTTC. Filled out from reference TRBV2 and TRBJ1-2, the complete variable domain reads EPEVTQTPSHQVTQMGQEVILRCVPISNHLYFYWYRQILGQKVEFLVSFYNNEISEKSEIFDDQFSVERPDGSNFTLKIRSTKLEDSAMYFCASSGNYGYTFGSGTRLTVV.

CDR3 sequence (DNA): TGTGCCAGCTTCTTCGTCAGGGGAAATTCACCCCTCCACTTT. It codes for CASFFVRGNSPLHF. The gene calls are TRBV7-9 and TRBJ1-6; perhaps TRBD1 as D (6 bases). CDR1 and CDR2 (germline): SEHNR, FQNEAQ (reference sequence). The CDR3 sequence is 14 residues long. V lost 8 bases to trimming and J lost 7 bases, with 15 bases between them.

This chain links TRBV9 with TRBJ1-1, with D unclear. Per the germline V gene, CDR1 is SGDLS and CDR2 is YYNGEE. Trimming removed 4 bases at V and 1 base at J, with 11 bases between. CDR3 size: 14 residues. DNA of the CDR3: TGTGCCAGCAGCCAGCCCCCACCGAACACTGAAGCTTTCTTT. Protein: CASSQPPPNTEAFF.

The chain links TRBV20-1 to TRBJ1-1; D is perhaps TRBD1 (6 bases). V was pared by 4 bases and J by 2 bases, with 14 bases between. CDR1 is DFQATT and CDR2 is SNEGSKA in the germline V gene (reference sequence). The CDR3 runs to 14 residues. The CDR3, as DNA: TGCAGTGCTAATTCCTTGGACAGAAACACTGAAGCTTTCTTT. Its protein is CSANSLDRNTEAFF.

This clonotype has ten or more counts. The chain joins TRBV3-1 to TRBJ1-1, with D uncertain. Trimming pared 1 base from V and 5 bases from J, leaving 14 bases between. The CDR3 runs 15 residues. Germline-derived CDR1 and CDR2 are LGHDT and YNNKEL (reference sequence). Here the CDR3 reads CASSQVAGLGTEAFF. The CDR3 nucleotides are TGTGCCAGCAGCCAAGTAGCGGGCTTGGGTACTGAAGCTTTCTTT.

This clonotype was detected only a few times. The chain couples TRBV12-3 or TRBV12-4 to TRBJ1-4; 7 nucleotides match TRBD1. CDR3 length: 16 amino acids. The trim removed 3 bases at V and 2 bases at J, leaving 6 bases unmatched. This chain's CDR3 is CASSFTLRGTNEKLFF. CDR3 nucleotide sequence: TGTGCCAGCAGTTTTACCCTCAGGGGGACTAATGAAAAACTGTTTTTT.

The rearrangement links TRBV27 to TRBJ2-1; 9 positions agree with TRBD1. This CDR3 comprises 17 residues. CDR1 is MNHEY, CDR2 SMNVEV, per germline (reference sequence). With 3 bases clipped from V and 8 bases from J, the junction kept 14 bases outside the gene matches. The DNA for the CDR3 is TGTGCCAGCAGTTTTACGTTAACAGGGGGCGGCTTGGATGAGCAGTTCTTC. Its protein product is CASSFTLTGGGLDEQFF.

This clonotype showed up many times. The chain is built from TRBV6-6 and TRBJ1-5; TRBD1 matches 7 bases. In germline, CDR1 is MNHNY, CDR2 SVGAGI (reference sequence). V trimming: 6 bases; J trimming: 3 bases; junction bases outside the gene matches: 8. The CDR3 spans 15 residues. CDR3 sequence (DNA): TGTGCCAGCAGCCTGACAGGGTCGGACAATCAGCCCCAGCATTTT. Amino acid sequence: CASSLTGSDNQPQHF.